The 32 T cell receptor beta chains in this list originate from one sample, sequenced in a study of shared clonotypes between healthy human individuals. Produced via immunoSEQ multiplex PCR; TCRdb's table is partial and in-frame only. The sample has over 2 million clones; approximately 95% are singletons. What was sequenced was naive CD4+ T cells sorted from blood. Noted subset: CD45RA+ positively selected. These receptors were obtained from a young man in good health.

This rearrangement joins TRBV27 to TRBJ2-3; tentative D call: TRBD2 (7 bases). The CDR3 has 16 amino acids. V lost 6 bases to trimming and J lost 5 bases, with 21 bases between them. Germline CDR1 is MNHEY and CDR2 is SMNVEV (reference sequence). Here the CDR3 reads CASRSGGLGEQDTQYF. In DNA, the CDR3 is TGTGCCAGCAGGTCCGGGGGGCTCGGGGAACAAGATACGCAGTATTTT.

This clone was seen just once. The chain couples TRBV10-2 to TRBJ2-7, with D maybe TRBD2 (5 bases). V lost 2 bases to trimming and J lost 1 base, with 12 bases between them. The CDR3 is 15 amino acids. CDR1 is WSHSY and CDR2 is SAAADI in the germline V gene. CDR3 bases: TGCGCCAGCAGTGAGAAGCTTAGGAGGTCCTACGAGCAGTACTTC. Its translation: CASSEKLRRSYEQYF.

The chain combines TRBV7-9 with TRBJ1-3; D remains ambiguous. This CDR3 region has 16 residues. With 4 bases removed from V and 0 bases from J, the gap between germline ends came to 13 bases. CDR1 and CDR2 from the germline V gene are SEHNR and FQNEAQ (reference sequence). CDR3 residues: CASSSIGMSSGNTIYF. CDR3 sequence (DNA): TGTGCCAGCAGCTCGATAGGGATGAGCTCTGGAAACACCATATATTTT.

This clone was picked up one time. The J gene is TRBJ2-7, the V gene TRBV10-3, with 8 bases identical to TRBD1. Germline assignment: CDR1 ENHRY and CDR2 SYGVKD. The CDR3 extends over 13 amino acids. V dropped 9 bases and J dropped 0; count of bases not matched to a gene: 4. The CDR3 nucleotides read TGTGCCATTCAGGGGGCCAGCTCCTACGAGCAGTACTTC. Its translation is CAIQGASSYEQYF.

The rearrangement joins TRBV18 to TRBJ2-7, with a weak D call TRBD1 (5 bases). The V and J ends lost 3 bases and 0 bases respectively, with 27 bases between them. This CDR3 region has 20 residues. Germline-derived CDR1 and CDR2 are KGHSH and LQKENI. Written as DNA, the CDR3 is TGTGCCAGCTCACCGGGGCCCCCCGGGCTGTCAGGCGTAAGCTCCTACGAGCAGTACTTC. Its translation: CASSPGPPGLSGVSSYEQYF. Supplemented by reference TRBV18 and TRBJ2-7, the full variable domain reads NAGVMQNPRHLVRRRGQEARLRCSPMKGHSHVYWYRQLPEEGLKFMVYLQKENIIDESGMPKERFSAEFPKEGPSILRIQQVVRGDSAAYFCASSPGPPGLSGVSSYEQYFGPGTRLTVT.

The chain combines TRBV11-2 with TRBJ2-7; weak D call: TRBD2 (5 bases). V was cut by 0 bases and J by 7 bases, with 10 bases left in between. The CDR3 has 13 amino acids. Germline values: CDR1 SGHAT, CDR2 FQNNGV. The CDR3 spells CASSLDRGQEQYF. In DNA form, the CDR3 reads TGTGCCAGCAGCTTAGATCGGGGTCAGGAGCAGTACTTC.

The chain couples TRBV6-5 to TRBJ1-6; 10 positions match TRBD1. The ends lost 4 bases at V and 4 bases at J; junction bases unmatched: 4. The CDR3 has 16 residues. In germline, CDR1 is MNHEY, CDR2 SVGAGI. The CDR3 sequence is CASSLGQGGYNSPLHF. As DNA, the CDR3 is TGTGCCAGCAGTTTAGGACAGGGGGGATATAATTCACCCCTCCACTTT.

A word on this clone: In the same sample, other DNA sequences code for this CDR3. The chain couples TRBV20-1 to TRBJ2-7; 8 nucleotides align to TRBD1. The germline V gene encodes CDR1 DFQATT and CDR2 SNEGSKA (reference sequence). The CDR3 totals 11 residues. The junction had 3 bases not matched to a gene; V was cut back by 5 bases and J by 6 bases. The CDR3 protein is CSASTGVEQYF. DNA of the CDR3: TGCAGTGCTTCGACAGGGGTCGAGCAGTACTTC.

The chain is built from TRBV7-9 and TRBJ1-5, with TRBD1 identical over 7 bases. Germline trimming cut 5 bases from V and 5 bases from J; bases unmatched to any gene: 9. The germline V gene has CDR1 SEHNR and CDR2 FQNEAQ (reference sequence). The CDR3 sequence is 15 residues long. The DNA of the CDR3 is TGTGCCAGCAGCCTTGGGACAGAAAGGGATCAGCCCCAGCATTTT. Translated: CASSLGTERDQPQHF.

This sequence joins TRBV28 and TRBJ1-2; the D gene is possibly TRBD1 (6 bases). CDR1 is MDHEN, CDR2 SYDVKM, per germline. The CDR3 is 15 residues long. V lost 3 bases and J 5 bases, leaving 16 bases between the germline ends. CDR3 loop: CASSFLGGARYGYTF. The CDR3 region has the DNA TGTGCCAGCAGTTTCTTAGGGGGGGCAAGATATGGCTACACCTTC.

The genes are TRBV21-1 and TRBJ2-7; TRBD1, as called in the table, went unchecked against the DNA. TRBV21-1 has pseudogene status. The CDR3 covers 14 residues. The CDR3 sequence is CARSTGTGGYEQYF. CDR3 nucleotide sequence: TGTGCCAGAAGTACCGGGACAGGGGGCTACGAGCAGTACTTC.

This chain links TRBV5-1 with TRBJ2-7; 8 bases are shared with TRBD1. The CDR3 length is 14 residues. The J segment lost 5 bases and the V segment lost 0 bases, leaving 4 bases of the junction unmatched. From germline, CDR1 is SGHRS and CDR2 YFSETQ. CDR3 bases: TGCGCCAGCAGCTTGGCTCCACAGGGGGACGAGCAGTACTTC. It codes for CASSLAPQGDEQYF.

V and J are TRBV28 and TRBJ2-5; no clear D. Deletions cut 2 bases from V and 7 bases from J, with 11 bases between. Germline lookup yields CDR1 MDHEN and CDR2 SYDVKM. This CDR3 spans 13 amino acids. Here the CDR3 reads CASSLPVERTQYF. In DNA form, the CDR3 reads TGTGCCAGCAGTTTACCAGTCGAGAGGACCCAGTACTTC.

This clone was detected only once. The junction and the germline gene differ at one end; a read error may be behind it. V usage is TRBV7-7 and J usage is TRBJ2-2; D may correspond to TRBD1 or TRBD2 (5 bases each). Germline V lookup: CDR1 SSHAT, CDR2 FNYEAQ (reference sequence). The CDR3 runs to 16 residues. The CDR3 spells CASSLAWGPNTGELFF. In DNA, the CDR3 is TGTGCTAGCAGCTTAGCGTGGGGACCGAACACCGGGGAGCTGTTTTTT. Looking up the rest from reference TRBV7-7 and TRBJ2-2 gives the full variable domain: GAGVSQSPRYKVTKRGQDVTLRCDPISSHATLYWYQQALGQGPEFLTYFNYEAQPDKSGLPSDRFSAERPEGSISTLTIQRTEQRDSAMYRCASSLAWGPNTGELFFGEGSRLTVL.

This chain joins TRBV5-1 and TRBJ2-3; 12 bases match TRBD2. Germline CDR1 and CDR2: SGHRS and YFSETQ. This CDR3 spans 16 amino acids. V lost 0 bases, J lost 5 bases, and 4 bases stayed unmatched. As DNA, the CDR3 is TGCGCCAGCAGCTTGGGGACTAGCGGGGTAGGAGATACGCAGTATTTT. Protein product: CASSLGTSGVGDTQYF.

The J gene is TRBJ1-2, the V gene TRBV29-1; D not certain. The CDR3 has 13 amino acids. V was shortened by 8 bases and J by 3 bases, with 16 bases between the two germline ends. Germline V gene sequence: CDR1 SQVTM, CDR2 ANQGSEA. The CDR3 reads CSPDRATHYGYTF. The CDR3 coding sequence is TGCAGCCCCGATCGGGCAACTCACTATGGCTACACCTTC.

The J gene is TRBJ2-1, the V gene TRBV6-6; D not resolved. The CDR3 covers 12 residues. Germline V CDR1 and CDR2: MNHNY, SVGAGI (reference sequence). Between the trimmed V and J ends, which lost 2 bases and 7 bases, there was a span of 6 bases. CDR3 region: CASSYRVNEQFF. The DNA for the CDR3 is TGTGCCAGCAGTTACCGGGTAAATGAGCAGTTCTTC.

CDR3 sequence reads: CASRSGQGLGTGELFF. The DNA of the CDR3 is TGTGCCAGCAGGTCCGGACAGGGGCTGGGCACCGGGGAGCTGTTTTTT. The rearrangement joins TRBV25-1 to TRBJ2-2; 9 nucleotides line up with TRBD1. Germline V CDR1 and CDR2: MGHDK, SYGVNS. After removal of 6 bases from V and 4 bases from J, the junction contained 9 bases not matched to a gene. The length of the CDR3 is 16 residues.

This rearrangement joins TRBV30 to TRBJ2-7, with D perhaps matching TRBD1 (6 bases). The CDR3 extends over 14 amino acids. In germline, CDR1 is GTSNPN, CDR2 SVGIG (reference sequence). Trimming took 3 bases from V and 2 from J, leaving 14 bases between them. The CDR3 loop is CAWRPHPGAYEQYF. The CDR3 DNA reads TGTGCCTGGAGACCTCATCCAGGGGCCTACGAGCAGTACTTC.

The chain combines TRBV30 with TRBJ2-6; D call uncertain. The CDR3 length is 13 residues. Germline assignment: CDR1 GTSNPN and CDR2 SVGIG (reference sequence). V was clipped by 4 bases and J by 0 bases, with 4 bases between them. In DNA, the CDR3 is TGTGCCTGGACCCGCTCTGGGGCCAACGTCCTGACTTTC. Protein: CAWTRSGANVLTF.

The chain employs TRBV29-1 and TRBJ2-6, with D unresolved. Trimming cost V 4 bases and J 0 bases, with 7 bases left between them. Germline V CDR1 and CDR2: SQVTM, ANQGSEA. This CDR3 is 14 amino acids long. The CDR3 spells CSVVGISGANVLTF. The CDR3 DNA reads TGCAGCGTTGTGGGCATCTCTGGGGCCAACGTCCTGACTTTC.

This clone was found once. The chain employs TRBV23-1 and TRBJ1-4; 8 nucleotides agree with TRBD1. TRBV23-1 is an ORF for which the function is uncertain. The CDR3 sequence is 15 residues long. With V trimmed by 7 bases and J by 4 bases, 8 bases remained unmatched. Written as DNA, the CDR3 is TGCGCCAGCATCGTGGGGACAGGTTTTAATGAAAAACTGTTTTTT. It translates to CASIVGTGFNEKLFF.

This clone appeared a single time. This chain connects TRBV29-1 to TRBJ2-7; TRBD1 is a possible D gene (5 bases). This CDR3 spans 11 amino acids. Germline values: CDR1 SQVTM, CDR2 ANQGSEA. The V and J ends lost 2 bases and 4 bases respectively, with 6 bases between them. The CDR3 sequence is CSVERGYEQYF. In nucleotides, the CDR3 is TGCAGCGTTGAAAGGGGATACGAGCAGTACTTC.

This rearrangement joins TRBV10-1 to TRBJ2-3; 12 bases agree with TRBD2. CDR3 size: 18 residues. Unmatched junction bases numbered 11, after V lost 4 bases and J lost 3 bases. Germline CDR1 and CDR2: WNHNN and SYGVQD (reference sequence). The CDR3 DNA is TGCGCCAGCAGTGGACTAGCGGGAGCGTTAGGGCGAACAGATACGCAGTATTTT. Residues: CASSGLAGALGRTDTQYF.

The CDR3 nucleotides read TGTGCCAGCAGTTATTCCTGGGAACTGACCTACGAGCAGTACTTC. This translates into CASSYSWELTYEQYF. The rearrangement joins TRBV6-5 to TRBJ2-7, with D unresolved. Trimming removed 3 bases from V and 2 bases from J, with 14 bases in between. The CDR3 is 15 residues long. The germline gives CDR1 MNHEY, CDR2 SVGAGI.

The chain couples TRBV5-6 to TRBJ2-4, with 10 bases matching TRBD2. The V and J ends lost 4 bases and 1 base, in that order; junction bases with no gene match: 5. The CDR3 is 16 amino acids. Germline loops: CDR1 SGHDT, CDR2 YYEEEE. This chain's CDR3 is CASSVQTSGAKNIQYF. CDR3 sequence (DNA): TGTGCCAGCAGCGTACAGACTAGCGGGGCCAAAAACATTCAGTACTTC.

The chain joins TRBV28 to TRBJ1-5; tentative D call: TRBD1 (5 bases). CDR1 is MDHEN, CDR2 SYDVKM, per germline. The CDR3 has 13 amino acids. The V and J ends lost 3 bases and 7 bases respectively, with 10 bases between them. The CDR3 DNA reads TGTGCCAGCAGTTTTGGGACCGCCCAGCCCCAGCATTTT. Amino acids: CASSFGTAQPQHF.

The chain is built from TRBV4-1 and TRBJ1-2; D is unresolved. The germline CDR1 and CDR2 sequences are MGHRA and YSYEKL. The germline V and J ends were trimmed by 5 bases and 2 bases, with 9 bases remaining between them. The CDR3 contains 13 residues. CDR3 protein: CASSMGINYGYTF. In DNA form, the CDR3 reads TGCGCCAGCAGCATGGGGATAAACTATGGCTACACCTTC.

The rearrangement uses TRBV5-1 and TRBJ2-3; no firm D call. Trimming stripped 4 bases from V and 4 bases from J, with 10 bases between. The CDR3 loop spans 13 amino acids. CDR1 and CDR2 (germline): SGHRS, YFSETQ. The CDR3, as DNA: TGCGCCAGCAGCCCTAAGCTACCAGATACGCAGTATTTT. Residues: CASSPKLPDTQYF.

The chain uses TRBV9 and TRBJ1-5; D is undetermined. V gave up 0 bases and J gave up 3 bases, with 10 bases separating them. Germline V gives CDR1 SGDLS, CDR2 YYNGEE. The CDR3 length is 15 residues. The CDR3 DNA is TGTGCCAGCAGCGTAGAGGCTTTGGACAATCAGCCCCAGCATTTT. Translated: CASSVEALDNQPQHF.

V gene TRBV5-1 combines with J gene TRBJ2-5; no reliable D call. Trimming pared 4 bases from V and 5 bases from J, leaving 15 bases between. The germline V gene encodes CDR1 SGHRS and CDR2 YFSETQ. This CDR3 comprises 14 residues. The CDR3 bases are TGCGCCAGCAGCACCGGACGGGCGTTGGAGACCCAGTACTTC. Its protein product is CASSTGRALETQYF.

This clone came up once. The V gene is TRBV19, the J gene TRBJ1-1; D perhaps matches TRBD1 (5 bases). Germline V CDR1 and CDR2: LNHDA, SQIVND (reference sequence). The V gene lost 8 bases and the J gene lost 4 bases, with 17 bases spanning the gap. The CDR3 runs to 14 residues. The CDR3 protein is CASLSEGRSTEAFF. DNA of the CDR3: TGTGCCAGTCTGTCGGAGGGGAGGAGCACTGAAGCTTTCTTT.